Sequencing of this T cell receptor beta chain was carried out in a study of T cells in Graves' hyperthyroidism and ophthalmopathy (dated by TCRdb to about 2019). Background for the entire study: Peripheral blood was collected at initial diagnosis, before any treatment. A discovery cohort of roughly 100 patients, roughly 45 with Graves' ophthalmopathy and approximately 55 with stable Graves' hyperthyroidism, was used to find distinguishing TCR V-J signatures. An independent validation cohort of under 20 hyperthyroidism patients and about 16 patients who later progressed to ophthalmopathy tested prospective prediction of ophthalmopathy. The 100 or so discovery patients were divided at random into training and test sets in a 7:3 ratio. The study also compared thyroid tissue and blood T-cell repertoires from five or six Graves' hyperthyroidism patients. Following sampling, methimazole starting at 30 mg daily was given to hyperthyroidism patients, and high-dose intravenous methylprednisolone was given to ophthalmopathy patients. The paper describes TCR Vbeta CDR3 sequencing of 130 to 150 peripheral blood samples, made up of 43 ophthalmopathy patients, roughly 75 hyperthyroidism patients and about 17 progressor patients. What the authors observed across the whole study: During validation, the model predicted progression to ophthalmopathy a median of about 5.9 months ahead of onset, with roughly 65% sensitivity and less than 85% specificity. Ophthalmopathy was separated from stable hyperthyroidism by a 13 V-J signature model, with approximately 85% sensitivity and just over 81% specificity obtained in cross-validation and 80%/75% obtained in testing. No statistical method was used to fix the sample size in advance, and group allocation was not hidden from the investigators. Most expanded thyroid clonotypes (frequency above 0.001) were also detected in blood, suggesting blood repertoires may reflect thyroid immune responses.

The TCR beta CDR3 regions were amplified from RNA transcripts. The first round of RT-PCR for the TCR CDR3 was performed with the HTBI primer set and the Qiagen OneStep RT-PCR kit. Libraries were constructed in a second round of multiplex PCR, after which size selection and purification were carried out. Libraries were sequenced paired-end with 100 bp reads on an Illumina HiSeq2000. The authors processed their data as follows. SOAPnuke was used to process the raw data, with reads discarded if the reads contained adapters or uncalled bases, had a mean Phred below 15, or lacked an exact constant-primer or identifier match. COPE v1.2.5 was used to merge the high-quality paired reads, and each unique nucleotide sequence was defined as a clonotype. Clonotypes were aligned to IMGT TRBV, TRBD and TRBJ reference segments using MiTCR v1.1. The analysis included only V-J combinations with a frequency above 0.0001, which together covered 99.2% of the repertoires. The TCS score was defined as the ratio of F50 (clonal expansion) to E x V (chaos), calculated using BLOSUM62-based TCRdist between CDR3 peptides within each V-J. Welch's t-statistics and random forest reduced approximately 520 V-J features to about 13, which were used in a naive Bayes classifier (R e1071). Using fastp at Q25 and MiXCR, TCRdb reprocessed the public reads and kept productive beta chains. All rows with the same CDR3 protein become a single entry with the most common DNA and genes. V and J calls and clone size were set by TCRdb, not the authors. The sample has some 490,000 distinct CDR3 sequences on record, 15% to 20% of them singletons. The top ten hold approximately 30% of the sample.

Points on this clonotype: The target of this receptor is not known. Base qualities are missing; no much larger clone stands one base away.

Ophthalmopathy patients had moderately to severely active disease, with a Clinical Activity Score of 3 or more, a NOSPECS grade of 4 or more, and a disease duration of less than 3 months. Any patient with an uncontrolled infection, another autoimmune disease, pregnancy or lactation was excluded. Diagnoses were based on clinical symptoms, serum thyroxine and TRAb, thyroid ultrasound and orbital computed tomography. PBMCs were separated from under 12 ml of fresh peripheral blood using Ficoll-Paque density gradient centrifugation. Total RNA was extracted with Trizol reagent, and quality was checked on an Agilent 2100 Bioanalyzer. V and J lose 0 bases and 8 bases, and a span of 13 bases separates them. Taken from cysteine to phenylalanine, the CDR3 has 14 residues. The DNA shown is the 42-base CDR3, in frame from base 1. From the germline V gene (reference sequence), CDR1 is DFQATT and CDR2 is SNEGSKA.

The V and J genes are TRBV20-1 and TRBJ1-4; matching of 6 bases hints at TRBD1 as the D gene. The receptor comes from a woman aged 25 to 45 with Graves' ophthalmopathy. The specimen sequenced was blood. The bases are TGCAGTGCTAGAGATTACAGGGTAGGGGAAAAACTGTTTTTT. Translated, this is CSARDYRVGEKLFF.